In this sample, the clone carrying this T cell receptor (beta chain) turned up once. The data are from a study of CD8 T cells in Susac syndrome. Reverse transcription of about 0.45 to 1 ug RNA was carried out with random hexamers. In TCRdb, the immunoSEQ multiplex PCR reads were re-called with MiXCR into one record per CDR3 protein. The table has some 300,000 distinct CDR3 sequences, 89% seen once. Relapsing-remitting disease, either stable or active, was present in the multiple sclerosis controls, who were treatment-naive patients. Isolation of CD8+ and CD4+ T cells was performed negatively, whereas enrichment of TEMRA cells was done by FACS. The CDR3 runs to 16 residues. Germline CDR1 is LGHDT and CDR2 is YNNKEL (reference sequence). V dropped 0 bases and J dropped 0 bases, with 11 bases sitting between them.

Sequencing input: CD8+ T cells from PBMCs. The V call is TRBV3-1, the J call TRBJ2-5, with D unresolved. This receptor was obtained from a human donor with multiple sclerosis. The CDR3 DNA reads TGTGCCAGCAGCCAAGAGTTTAGCAGCAACCAAGAGACCCAGTACTTC. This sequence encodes CASSQEFSSNQETQYF.